This T cell receptor beta chain was documented in a study of blood T cell repertoires in COVID-19. Study context: PBMCs, B-cell-depleted T cells, or T cells provided the cDNA or gDNA that made up the material.

The V segment lost 4 bases and the J segment 4 bases; nucleotides outside the gene matches: 12. The CDR3 spans 17 residues. Germline values: CDR1 MNHNS, CDR2 SASEGT. Data came from immunoSEQ multiplex PCR; TCRdb stores just in-frame clones and leaves some out. Among about 280,000 clones listed, approximately 86% were seen once. The V gene is TRBV6-1, the J gene TRBJ2-2, with 7 nucleotides matching TRBD2. What was sequenced was peripheral blood. The clonotype originates from a woman in her 30s who had recovered from COVID-19. CDR3: CASSAAPTSLVTGELFF. In nucleotides, the CDR3 is TGTGCCAGCAGTGCCGCACCGACTAGCTTGGTCACCGGGGAGCTGTTTTTT.